The sequence of this T cell receptor (beta chain) was determined in a study of chemoradiotherapy in HPV16-positive cancers. Generated by immunoSEQ multiplex PCR, the TCRdb table keeps only in-frame clones and is missing some. The sample contains some 13,000 clones, roughly 70% of which appear only once. Germline CDR1 and CDR2: SGHVS and FQNEAQ. The length of the CDR3 is 12 residues. The V gene end was trimmed by 1 base and the J gene end by 14 bases; junction bases not matched to a gene: 4. Study outcomes and limitations: HPV-specific T cells were functionally defined from only a couple of HPV16-positive patients.

In the case of this clone: The antigen remains unidentified.

The chain uses TRBV7-8 and TRBJ1-2; 10 bases are a match to TRBD1. This receptor was identified in a human donor with HPV-associated anogenital cancer. The specimen was taken from a patient who underwent chemoradiotherapy. The CDR3 region is CASSLERTGGTF. The CDR3, as DNA: TGTGCCAGCAGCTTAGAGAGGACAGGGGGGACCTTC.